Presented here are 9 T cell receptor beta chains from one specimen sequenced in a study of identical twins. A single record per CDR3 protein comes from TCRdb applying MiXCR to the 5' RACE reads. The sample yields hundreds of thousands of distinct CDR3 sequences, 8.5% to 9% seen once. The sample was also reused in another study, on yellow fever vaccine responses in identical twins.

The sample was PBMCs. Receptor source: a woman aged 18-29 years in good health.

V is TRBV9 and J is TRBJ1-1, with no clear D. With 3 bases removed from V and 1 base from J, the gap between germline ends came to 10 bases. CDR3 length: 14 amino acids. Germline CDR1 and CDR2: SGDLS and YYNGEE. The DNA for the CDR3 is TGTGCCAGCAGCGGCGGCACTTCGAACACTGAAGCTTTCTTT. Encoded protein: CASSGGTSNTEAFF.

This clonotype was found a few times. The DNA for the CDR3 is TGCGCCAGCAGCCAAGATCAGGCGGCAGTCTACAATGAGCAGTTCTTC. Encoded protein: CASSQDQAAVYNEQFF. The rearrangement joins TRBV4-3 to TRBJ2-1; D unresolved. Germline CDR1 is LGHNA and CDR2 is YSLEER. CDR3 size: 16 residues. Trimming cost V 0 bases and J 3 bases, with 12 bases left between them.

This chain links TRBV4-3 with TRBJ2-3, with D perhaps matching TRBD1 (6 bases). Germline-derived CDR1 and CDR2 are LGHNA and YSLEER. The CDR3 has 16 amino acids. The V and J ends lost 0 bases and 1 base respectively, with 11 bases between them. The CDR3 DNA follows: TGCGCCAGCAGCCAAGACAGGACAGAACGCACAGATACGCAGTATTTT. As protein: CASSQDRTERTDTQYF.

This clonotype was counted ten times or more. J is TRBJ1-2 and V is TRBV29-1, with TRBD1 identical over 9 bases. The germline gives CDR1 SQVTM, CDR2 ANQGSEA. With 0 bases clipped from V and 7 bases from J, the junction kept 9 bases outside the gene matches. The CDR3 extends over 15 amino acids. CDR3 coding DNA: TGCAGCGTTGAAGATTATGGGACAGGGATCGGTGGCTACACCTTC. This sequence encodes CSVEDYGTGIGGYTF.

J is TRBJ2-1 and V is TRBV7-9; D gene ambiguous. Deletions cut 1 base from V and 8 bases from J, with 12 bases between. In germline, CDR1 is SEHNR, CDR2 FQNEAQ (reference sequence). The CDR3 is 14 amino acids. The CDR3 region has the DNA TGTGCCAGCAGCTTAGAACAGAGGCTCGATGAGCAGTTCTTC. Amino acids: CASSLEQRLDEQFF.

The V and J genes are TRBV5-1 and TRBJ2-1; weak D call: TRBD1 (7 bases). The CDR3 is made up of 16 amino acids. Looked up from germline, CDR1 is SGHRS and CDR2 is YFSETQ. V gave up 5 bases and J gave up 2 bases, with 17 bases separating them. The CDR3 sequence is CASRLSQGGAYNEQFF. CDR3 DNA: TGCGCCAGCAGGTTATCCCAGGGGGGAGCCTACAATGAGCAGTTCTTC. The full variable domain, in which reference TRBV5-1 and TRBJ2-1 provide the parts outside the CDR3, is KAGVTQTPRYLIKTRGQQVTLSCSPISGHRSVSWYQQTPGQGLQFLFEYFSETQRNKGNFPGRFSGRQFSNSRSEMNVSTLELGDSALYLCASRLSQGGAYNEQFFGPGTRLTVL.

This clonotype has just a few counts. The chain carries TRBV29-1 and TRBJ2-2; D remains unclear. The CDR3 is 14 amino acids. Germline V gene sequence: CDR1 SQVTM, CDR2 ANQGSEA. V shed 4 bases and J shed 1 base, with 10 bases lying between them. Here the CDR3 DNA reads TGCAGCGTTGCTCACGGCAGGAACACCGGGGAGCTGTTTTTT. Translated, it gives CSVAHGRNTGELFF.

This clonotype was counted ten times or more. The chain employs TRBV7-9 and TRBJ2-5, with TRBD2 as a possible D gene (6 bases). The CDR3 has 13 residues. Germline loops: CDR1 SEHNR, CDR2 FQNEAQ (reference sequence). V was pared by 3 bases and J by 4 bases, with 9 bases between. CDR3 nucleotide sequence: TGTGCCAGCAGCTTTTGGGGAGGAGAGACCCAGTACTTC. It yields the protein CASSFWGGETQYF.

The chain combines TRBV5-1 with TRBJ2-5; D is undetermined. CDR1 SGHRS and CDR2 YFSETQ come from the germline V gene. The CDR3 runs to 14 residues. The V end was cut by 4 bases, the J end by 2 bases, with 12 bases between. In nucleotides, the CDR3 is TGCGCCAGCAGCCGGATTCTGGGGCAAGAGACCCAGTACTTC. Translation: CASSRILGQETQYF.